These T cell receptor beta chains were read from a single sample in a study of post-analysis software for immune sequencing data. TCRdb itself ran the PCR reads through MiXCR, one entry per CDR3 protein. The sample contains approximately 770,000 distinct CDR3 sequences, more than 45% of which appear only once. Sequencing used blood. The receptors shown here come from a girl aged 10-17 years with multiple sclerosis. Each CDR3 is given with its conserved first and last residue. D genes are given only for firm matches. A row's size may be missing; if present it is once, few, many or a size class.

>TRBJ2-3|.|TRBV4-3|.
CASSQVGAHTDTQYF
TGCGCCAGCAGCCAAGTTGGGGCGCACACAGATACGCAGTATTTT
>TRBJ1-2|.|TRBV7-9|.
CASSLVQAWGTF
TGTGCCAGCAGCTTAGTACAGGCCTGGGGCACCTTC
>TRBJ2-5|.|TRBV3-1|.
CASSPDVAGETQYF
TGTGCCAGCAGCCCAGACGTAGCTGGAGAGACCCAGTACTTC
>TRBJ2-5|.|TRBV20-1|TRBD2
CSARSGGLAGAETQYF
TGCAGTGCTAGATCAGGCGGACTAGCGGGAGCTGAGACCCAGTACTTC
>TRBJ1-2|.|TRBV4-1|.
CASSQEEVYGYTF
TGCGCCAGCAGCCAAGAGGAAGTCTATGGCTACACCTTC
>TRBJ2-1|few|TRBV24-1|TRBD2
CATSDLLAGNEQFF
TGTGCCACCAGTGATTTGCTAGCGGGCAATGAGCAGTTCTTC
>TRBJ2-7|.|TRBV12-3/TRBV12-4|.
CASSLRNGGEQYF
TGTGCCAGCAGTTTAAGGAACGGTGGCGAGCAGTACTTC
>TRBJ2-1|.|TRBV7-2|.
CASSSGTPTAYNEQFF
TGTGCCAGCAGCTCCGGGACACCTACAGCCTACAATGAGCAGTTCTTC
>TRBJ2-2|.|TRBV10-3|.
CAISGGTDTGELFF
TGTGCCATCAGTGGGGGGACCGATACCGGGGAGCTGTTTTTT
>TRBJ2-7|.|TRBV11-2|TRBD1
CASSLGGRTGIYEQYF
TGTGCCAGCAGCTTAGGTGGACGGACAGGAATATACGAGCAGTACTTC